The 15 T cell receptor beta chains in this list originate from one sample, sequenced in a study of cytomegalovirus exposure and HLA in healthy donors. Both 60 Vbeta primers and 13 Jbeta primers went into the PCR. Profiled with immunoSEQ multiplex PCR; TCRdb holds only in-frame clones, not every one. This repertoire includes 140,000 to 150,000 clones. The sample comprised PBMCs. These receptor sequences come from a male donor in good health and CMV-seronegative.

The chain recombines TRBV28 with TRBJ1-2; D not certain. Trimming left V 2 bases short and J 8 bases short, with 12 bases between. CDR3 size: 13 residues. The germline V gene has CDR1 MDHEN and CDR2 SYDVKM. The CDR3 loop reads CASSLPALGGYTF. In DNA form, the CDR3 reads TGTGCCAGCAGTTTACCCGCCCTAGGAGGCTACACCTTC.

V gene TRBV5-6 combines with J gene TRBJ2-4; tentatively, D is TRBD2 (6 bases). Per the germline V gene, CDR1 is SGHDT and CDR2 is YYEEEE. V shed 7 bases and J shed 0 bases, with 23 bases lying between them. This CDR3 contains 18 residues. The CDR3 loop is CASSSPRELHLAKNIQYF. The CDR3 coding sequence is TGTGCCAGCTCATCTCCCCGGGAGCTCCACCTAGCCAAAAACATTCAGTACTTC.

V is TRBV29-1 and J is TRBJ1-2; TRBD1 matches at 8 bases. The CDR3 is 12 amino acids. CDR1 is SQVTM, CDR2 ANQGSEA, per germline. V was clipped by 4 bases and J by 6 bases; unmatched bases: 4. CDR3 bases: TGCAGCGTTGTTGGACAGGGTCATGGCTACACCTTC. Translation: CSVVGQGHGYTF.

The chain carries TRBV30 and TRBJ2-3; 7 bases line up with TRBD2. The CDR3 contains 12 residues. V was pared by 5 bases and J by 5 bases, with 4 bases of the junction left unmatched. Germline V gene data show CDR1 as GTSNPN and CDR2 as SVGIG (reference sequence). The CDR3 DNA reads TGTGCCTGGTCCCTAGCGGAAGATACGCAGTATTTT. This encodes CAWSLAEDTQYF.

This rearrangement joins TRBV4-3 to TRBJ2-2, with TRBD2 matching over 9 bases. The CDR3 length is 16 residues. V was clipped by 1 base and J by 9 bases; unmatched bases: 9. Germline V CDR1 and CDR2: LGHNA, YSLEER. The CDR3, as DNA: TGCGCCAGCAGCCAAGGGGTAGCGGGGGCACGAAGGGAGCTGTTTTTT. Translating gives CASSQGVAGARRELFF.

The V call is TRBV7-9, the J call TRBJ2-2; perhaps TRBD1 as D (5 bases). The germline V gene has CDR1 SEHNR and CDR2 FQNEAQ (reference sequence). Trimming took off 5 bases at V and 1 base at J, with 11 bases between the two ends. The CDR3 extends over 15 amino acids. DNA for the CDR3: TGTGCCAGCAGCCCCCCGCAGGGGAACACCGGGGAGCTGTTTTTT. Translated, it gives CASSPPQGNTGELFF.

CDR3 in DNA: TGTGCCTGGAGTGTACAGCTGACGGACAGATTCTACACCTTC. The encoded protein is CAWSVQLTDRFYTF. This chain links TRBV30 with TRBJ1-2; TRBD1 might be the D (6 bases). The CDR3 consists of 14 residues. Per the germline V gene, CDR1 is GTSNPN and CDR2 is SVGIG (reference sequence). V was pared by 0 bases and J by 10 bases, with 18 bases between.

This chain's CDR3 is CASSSRVGGLANSYEQYF. The CDR3 DNA follows: TGTGCCAGCAGCTCGAGGGTTGGGGGACTAGCTAATTCCTACGAGCAGTACTTC. The genes are TRBV5-6 and TRBJ2-7; 9 bases are a match to TRBD2. The germline V gene encodes CDR1 SGHDT and CDR2 YYEEEE. V trimming: 3 bases; J trimming: 1 base; junction bases outside the gene matches: 14. This CDR3 has 18 residues.

J is TRBJ2-1 and V is TRBV18, with 9 bases identical to TRBD2. V lost 6 bases to trimming and J lost 4 bases; unmatched junction nucleotides: 16. The germline gives CDR1 KGHSH, CDR2 LQKENI. The CDR3 consists of 18 residues. Here the CDR3 DNA reads TGTGCCAGCTCCCTTGTCATGGCGGGGGGGCAGCAGTACAATGAGCAGTTCTTC. This translates into CASSLVMAGGQQYNEQFF.

The rearrangement uses TRBV15 and TRBJ2-7, with 8 bases lining up with TRBD1. V lost 5 bases to trimming and J lost 4 bases; unmatched junction nucleotides: 7. Germline V gene sequence: CDR1 LNHNV, CDR2 YYDKDF (reference sequence). The CDR3 consists of 14 residues. This CDR3 is CATSFRDRTYEQYF. The CDR3 DNA reads as TGTGCCACCAGCTTCCGGGACAGGACATACGAGCAGTACTTC.

The chain uses TRBV9 and TRBJ2-1; 7 nucleotides agree with TRBD1. Trimming cost V 1 base and J 2 bases; bases outside gene matches: 3. The V gene's germline CDR1 is SGDLS and CDR2 YYNGEE. The CDR3 consists of 15 residues. The CDR3 region is CASSVTGQPYNEQFF. CDR3 sequence (DNA): TGTGCCAGCAGCGTAACGGGACAGCCCTACAATGAGCAGTTCTTC.

The rearrangement links TRBV7-9 to TRBJ1-5; tentative D call: TRBD1 (5 bases). Trimming took 3 bases from V and 4 from J, leaving 13 bases between them. The germline V gene encodes CDR1 SEHNR and CDR2 FQNEAQ (reference sequence). The CDR3 consists of 15 residues. CDR3 in amino acids: CASSLGTAGNQPQHF. The CDR3, as DNA: TGTGCCAGCAGCTTGGGGACGGCGGGGAATCAGCCCCAGCATTTT.

The V gene is TRBV4-3, the J gene TRBJ2-7; TRBD1 aligns across 10 bases. CDR3 length equals 15 residues. The ends lost 0 bases at V and 4 bases at J; junction bases unmatched: 3. The V gene's germline CDR1 is LGHNA and CDR2 YSLEER. For the CDR3, the DNA is TGCGCCAGCAGCCAAGATCGGACAGGGGGGTACGAGCAGTACTTC. This translates into CASSQDRTGGYEQYF.

The V gene is TRBV7-9, the J gene TRBJ1-6, with 7 nucleotides matching TRBD1. The trim removed 3 bases at V and 8 bases at J, leaving 4 bases unmatched. This CDR3 contains 14 residues. Germline V gives CDR1 SEHNR, CDR2 FQNEAQ (reference sequence). The DNA for the CDR3 is TGTGCCAGCAGCTTCGACAGGGTATATTCACCCCTCCACTTT. Translated, it gives CASSFDRVYSPLHF.

V gene TRBV30 combines with J gene TRBJ2-5; TRBD1 agrees at 7 bases. The J call may be faulty, since TRBJ2-7 better matches the DNA end. This CDR3 has 15 amino acids. In germline, CDR1 is GTSNPN, CDR2 SVGIG (reference sequence). The CDR3 region has the DNA TGTGCCTGGATCTCGTCCGGGGACAGACCTTACGAGCAGTACTTC. It translates to CAWISSGDRPYEQYF.